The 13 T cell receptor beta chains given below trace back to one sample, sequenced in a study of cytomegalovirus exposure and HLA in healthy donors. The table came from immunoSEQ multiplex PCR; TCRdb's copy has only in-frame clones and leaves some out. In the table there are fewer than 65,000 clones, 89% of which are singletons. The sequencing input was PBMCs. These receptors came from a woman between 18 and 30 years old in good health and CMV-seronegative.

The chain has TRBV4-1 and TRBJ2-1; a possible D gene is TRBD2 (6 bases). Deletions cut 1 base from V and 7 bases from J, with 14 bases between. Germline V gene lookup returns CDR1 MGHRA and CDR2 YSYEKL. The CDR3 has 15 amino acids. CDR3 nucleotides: TGCGCCAGCAGCCAAGTCGGTAGCGGTCTTAATGAGCAGTTCTTC. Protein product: CASSQVGSGLNEQFF.

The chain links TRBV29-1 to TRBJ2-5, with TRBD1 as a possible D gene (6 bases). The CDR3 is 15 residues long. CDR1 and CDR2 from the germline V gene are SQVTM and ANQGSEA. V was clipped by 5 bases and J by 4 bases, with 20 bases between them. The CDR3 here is CSVPTPSQGGETQYF. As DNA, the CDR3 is TGCAGCGTTCCCACCCCTTCACAGGGCGGAGAGACCCAGTACTTC.

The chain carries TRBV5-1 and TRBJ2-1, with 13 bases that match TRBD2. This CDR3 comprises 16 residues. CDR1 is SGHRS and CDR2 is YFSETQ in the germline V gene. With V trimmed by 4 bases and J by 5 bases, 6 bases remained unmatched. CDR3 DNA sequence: TGCGCCAGCAGCCCAACCGGGACTAGCGGGGACAATGAGCAGTTCTTC. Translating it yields CASSPTGTSGDNEQFF.

The CDR3 sequence is CASSSDRDQPQHF. CDR3 DNA: TGTGCCAGCAGTTCGGACAGAGATCAGCCCCAGCATTTT. This chain connects TRBV6-5 to TRBJ1-5; D perhaps matches TRBD1 (6 bases). CDR3 length equals 13 residues. Germline V gene lookup returns CDR1 MNHEY and CDR2 SVGAGI. Trimming took 4 bases from V and 5 from J, leaving 9 bases between them.

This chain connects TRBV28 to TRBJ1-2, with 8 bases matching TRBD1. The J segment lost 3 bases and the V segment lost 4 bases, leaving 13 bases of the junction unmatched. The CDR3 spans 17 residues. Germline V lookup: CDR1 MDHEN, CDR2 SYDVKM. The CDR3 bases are TGTGCCAGCAGTTCCAATTTGGGACAGGCCCAGGACTATGGCTACACCTTC. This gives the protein CASSSNLGQAQDYGYTF.

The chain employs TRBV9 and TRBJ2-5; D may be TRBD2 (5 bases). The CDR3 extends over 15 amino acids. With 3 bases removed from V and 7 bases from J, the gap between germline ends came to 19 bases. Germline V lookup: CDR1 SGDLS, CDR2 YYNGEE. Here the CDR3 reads CASSAHIGVDGTQYF. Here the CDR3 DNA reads TGTGCCAGCAGCGCCCACATCGGGGTTGACGGGACCCAGTACTTC.

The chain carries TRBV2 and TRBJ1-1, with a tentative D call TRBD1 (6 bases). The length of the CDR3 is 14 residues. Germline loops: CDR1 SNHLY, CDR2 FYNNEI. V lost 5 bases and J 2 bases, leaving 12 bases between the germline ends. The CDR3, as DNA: TGTGCCAGCAGTCTGCAGGGGAGCAACACTGAAGCTTTCTTT. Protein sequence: CASSLQGSNTEAFF.

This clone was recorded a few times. The CDR3 here is CASSPFRGYTGELFF. For the CDR3, the DNA is TGTGCCAGCAGCCCCTTCCGGGGTTACACCGGGGAGCTGTTTTTT. The chain employs TRBV7-9 and TRBJ2-2; a weak D match, TRBD2 (5 bases). V gave up 5 bases and J gave up 3 bases, with 13 bases separating them. Germline CDR1 and CDR2: SEHNR and FQNEAQ (reference sequence). CDR3 length equals 15 residues. The variable domain in full, with the rest retrieved from reference TRBV7-9 and TRBJ2-2, is DTGVSQNPRHKITKRGQNVTFRCDPISEHNRLYWYRQTLGQGPEFLTYFQNEAQLEKSRLLSDRFSAERPKGSFSTLEIQRTEQGDSAMYLCASSPFRGYTGELFFGEGSRLTVL.

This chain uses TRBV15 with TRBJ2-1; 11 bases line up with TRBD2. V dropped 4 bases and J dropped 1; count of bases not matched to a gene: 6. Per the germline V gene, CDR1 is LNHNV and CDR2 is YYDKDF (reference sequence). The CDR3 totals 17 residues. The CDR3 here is CATSILSGRDSYNEQFF. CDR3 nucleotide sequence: TGTGCCACCAGCATTCTTAGCGGGAGGGATTCCTACAATGAGCAGTTCTTC.

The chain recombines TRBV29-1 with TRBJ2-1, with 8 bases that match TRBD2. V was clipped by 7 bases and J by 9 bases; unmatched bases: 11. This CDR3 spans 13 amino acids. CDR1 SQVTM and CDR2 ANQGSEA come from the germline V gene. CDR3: CSAGGGGIGEQFF. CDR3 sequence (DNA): TGCAGCGCCGGGGGGGGAGGGATAGGTGAGCAGTTCTTC.

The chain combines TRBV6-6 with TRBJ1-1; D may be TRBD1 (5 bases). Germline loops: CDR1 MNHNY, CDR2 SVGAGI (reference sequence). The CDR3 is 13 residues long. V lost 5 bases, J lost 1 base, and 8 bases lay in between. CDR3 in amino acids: CASSHQGNTEAFF. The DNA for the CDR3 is TGTGCCAGCAGTCACCAGGGGAACACTGAAGCTTTCTTT.

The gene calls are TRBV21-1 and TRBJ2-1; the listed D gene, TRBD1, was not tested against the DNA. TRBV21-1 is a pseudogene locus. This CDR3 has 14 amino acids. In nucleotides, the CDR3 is TGTGCCAGCCGCGGGGACAGGGGGCGAGGTGAGCAGTTCTTC. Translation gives CASRGDRGRGEQFF.

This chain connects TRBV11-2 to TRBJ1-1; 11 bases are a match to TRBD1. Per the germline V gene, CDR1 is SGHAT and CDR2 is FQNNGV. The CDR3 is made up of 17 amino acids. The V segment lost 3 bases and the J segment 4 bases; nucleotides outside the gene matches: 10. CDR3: CASSFTVGGTGGTEAFF. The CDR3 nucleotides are TGTGCCAGCAGCTTCACCGTAGGAGGGACAGGGGGCACTGAAGCTTTCTTT.